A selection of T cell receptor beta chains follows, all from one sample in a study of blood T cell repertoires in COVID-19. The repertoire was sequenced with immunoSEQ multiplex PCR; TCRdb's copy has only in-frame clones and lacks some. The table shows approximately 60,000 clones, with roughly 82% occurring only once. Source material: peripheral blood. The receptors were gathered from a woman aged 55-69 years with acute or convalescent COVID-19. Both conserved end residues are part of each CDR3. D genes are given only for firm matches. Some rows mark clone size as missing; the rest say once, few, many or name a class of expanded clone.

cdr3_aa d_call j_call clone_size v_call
CASRRGGNTIYF - TRBJ1-3 - TRBV27
CASTEGAITGELFF - TRBJ2-2 - TRBV2
CATSDLQGVSADTQYF TRBD1 TRBJ2-3 - TRBV24-1
CASTQPNGRAFF - TRBJ1-1 - TRBV12-3/TRBV12-4
CASSTHPGQGNNEQFF TRBD1 TRBJ2-1 - TRBV19
CASSQLTTSSYNEQFF - TRBJ2-1 - TRBV14
CASSLLALGGYNEQFF TRBD2 TRBJ2-1 - TRBV14
CASSQGVTNTGELFF - TRBJ2-2 few TRBV3-1/TRBV3-2
CASSRQGDTDTQYF TRBD1 TRBJ2-3 - TRBV6-4
CASSPLSGGDSSYEQYF TRBD2 TRBJ2-7 once TRBV14
CASSLERGTDGYTF - TRBJ1-2 - TRBV7-9
CASSLDTSGPWGQYF TRBD2 TRBJ2-3 - TRBV5-4
CASSHSRTASYEQYF - TRBJ2-7 - TRBV6-5
CSVESSYNEQFF - TRBJ2-1 - TRBV29-1
CASSLSGQTDTQYF - TRBJ2-3 few TRBV5-5
CASSSRTGVGANVLTF TRBD1 TRBJ2-6 once TRBV6-5
CASSQAGYYGYTF - TRBJ1-2 - TRBV4-1
CAWSQDREKLFF TRBD1 TRBJ1-4 - TRBV30
CASSGGGSYEQYF - TRBJ2-7 medium-sized TRBV19
CASSDDGTGGSYEQYF TRBD1 TRBJ2-7 - TRBV10-1
CASSLGGGIETQYF TRBD2 TRBJ2-5 - TRBV7-2
CASSPGTSNQPQHF - TRBJ1-5 - TRBV7-2
CASSRLLAGGPGELFF TRBD2 TRBJ2-2 - TRBV3-1/TRBV3-2
CASSLLLGDSPLHF - TRBJ1-6 once TRBV7-9
CASSQGLQISYEQYF - TRBJ2-7 - TRBV5-1
CSARGLYGYTF - TRBJ1-2 - TRBV20-1
CASSSRTGRSGANVLTF - TRBJ2-6 - TRBV27
CATSQTRDTEAFF - TRBJ1-1 - TRBV15
CASITQGSSYNEQFF - TRBJ2-1 - TRBV7-8
CARSNTSGSGETQYF TRBD2 TRBJ2-5 - TRBV5-3
CSARRGSSFSF - TRBJ1-4 - TRBV20-1
CASSRTGTGGVDTQYF TRBD1 TRBJ2-3 - TRBV3-1/TRBV3-2
CASSRQAHRAPSYNSPLHF - TRBJ1-6 - TRBV6-4
CSAVGREPEAFF - TRBJ1-1 - TRBV29-1
CASSSLGGGNNQPQHF - TRBJ1-5 - TRBV6-2/TRBV6-3
CASRALAGTTGELFF - TRBJ2-2 - TRBV6-5
CASGYLGAEQYF - TRBJ2-7 few TRBV6-2/TRBV6-3
CASSQEAGDTGNTIYF - TRBJ1-3 few TRBV4-2
CASSLNRGVVDGYTF TRBD1 TRBJ1-2 - TRBV7-2
CASSFEAGNTIYF - TRBJ1-3 - TRBV7-2
CAWSSTSGGAKYF TRBD2 TRBJ2-4 - TRBV30
CASSPPTGDYTF TRBD1 TRBJ1-2 - TRBV18
CASRLVTGASPLHF TRBD1 TRBJ1-6 - TRBV2
CASSETSFTGELFF TRBD2 TRBJ2-2 - TRBV2
CASSQAGGREKLFF TRBD1 TRBJ1-4 - TRBV6-1
CASSATTGNSYNSPLHF TRBD1 TRBJ1-6 - TRBV6-1
CASRDSSYSNQPQHF - TRBJ1-5 once TRBV27
CARTTYRGTNVLTF TRBD1 TRBJ2-6 - TRBV19
CASGTGNQPQHF TRBD1 TRBJ1-5 - TRBV27
CASSYSARISNQPQHF - TRBJ1-5 - TRBV6-6
CASSPPGNRAGELFF - TRBJ2-2 - TRBV18
CASSPAGVTEAFF - TRBJ1-1 - TRBV27
CASSPPDGIAYGYTF - TRBJ1-2 - TRBV14
CASSLTGTGLQPQHF TRBD1 TRBJ1-5 - TRBV5-1
CASSERILQETQYF - TRBJ2-5 - TRBV25-1
CASSGVGTRRRSSSYNEQFF - TRBJ2-1 - TRBV2
CASSYGWLQGEDTQYF - TRBJ2-3 - TRBV6-2/TRBV6-3
CASSLAGTVNEKLFF TRBD1 TRBJ1-4 - TRBV5-5
CASSLQGADDTIYF TRBD1 TRBJ1-3 - TRBV18